This T cell receptor (beta chain) was recorded in a study of blood T cell repertoires in COVID-19 (dated by TCRdb to 2018 to 2021). For context, the study as a whole: The collaborator samples originated in the United States, Italy and Spain and spanned the acute and convalescent phases of COVID-19. The prospective study material was composed of cDNA or gDNA derived from T cells, B-cell-depleted T cells, or PBMCs. Deeply sampled blood TCRbeta repertoires from subjects exposed to, actively infected with, or recovered from COVID-19 were included in the dataset. A freely available public database, intended as a resource for researchers studying the immune response to SARS-CoV-2, is where the repertoires were released. Samples were obtained from the ongoing ImmuneRACE study (first 160 participants) and from 1,000 to 1,500 subjects provided by 6 global collaborators. Nearly every sample came with metadata listing a de-identified subject ID, COVID-19 status, age in years and sex. Where HLA class I and class II types were available, the types were taken from metadata supplied by the sample provider, not from assay-based typing.

Each collaborating institution followed its own protocols to collect whole blood in K2EDTA tubes. For TCRbeta analysis, collaborators shipped samples as frozen whole blood, isolated PBMCs, or DNA extracted from either of those sample types. The paper's findings and limits, for the study overall: The amount of clinical and demographic metadata varied by source and participant and was provided uncurated.

In regard to this clone: What antigen it recognizes has not been identified. No qualities accompany the bases; no much larger clone lies one base away.

Trimming at the junction amounts to 4 bases on V and 4 bases on J, and the germline ends lie 10 bases apart. As encoded in the germline V gene (reference sequence), CDR1 is LGHDT while CDR2 is YNNKEL. CDR3 length: 13 amino acids, cysteine to phenylalanine. The DNA shown is the 39-base CDR3, in frame from base 1. TCRbeta CDR3 regions were amplified from genomic DNA using the immunoSEQ Assay, a bias-controlled multiplex PCR. The published analysis was carried out like this. The number of nucleated cells in each sample was estimated from the amplification of reference gene primers within the assay. Sequence reads were collapsed and filtered to measure the absolute abundance of every unique TCRbeta CDR3 rearrangement. For each sample, productive Simpson clonality was calculated as the square root of Simpson's diversity index across productive rearrangements. The table was pulled from immuneACCESS by TCRdb, which kept in-frame rearrangements only. Such tables lose some clones; where checked, under half of the loss comes from unresolved V genes, and the rest has no known cause. Clone size and V and J calls were adopted from that table, with D and trimming inferred from the DNA. In this sample the table shows 350,000 to 550,000 clones, around 89% of which occur a single time. The ten largest make up approximately 4.3% of the sample.

The chain joins TRBV3-1 (or the pseudogene TRBV3-2) to TRBJ1-2; no D gene is confidently identified. The sequence was obtained from a woman aged 25 to 39 with acute or convalescent COVID-19. Sequenced material: peripheral blood. The CDR3 in this case is CASSPFRSYGYTF. The DNA is as follows: TGTGCCAGCAGCCCATTTCGTAGCTATGGCTACACCTTC.